Below, 23 T cell receptor beta chains from the same sample are listed, as sequenced in a study of blood T cell repertoires in COVID-19. Sequenced by immunoSEQ multiplex PCR; TCRdb stores in-frame clones only, minus some. The sample records about 48,000 clones, 80% to 85% being singletons. Sequenced: peripheral blood. The source is a man in his 70s with acute or convalescent COVID-19.

The V and J genes are TRBV18 and TRBJ1-1; D gene uncertain. The CDR3 loop spans 13 amino acids. Per germline, CDR1 KGHSH and CDR2 LQKENI. The ends were cut back, 0 bases at V and 10 bases at J, with 12 bases in the middle. The chain's CDR3 is CASSPPTSLGAFF. Here the CDR3 DNA reads TGTGCCAGCTCACCACCGACTTCGTTGGGAGCTTTCTTT.

The chain links TRBV6-5 to TRBJ1-3, with TRBD1 matching 10 bases. Germline assignment: CDR1 MNHEY and CDR2 SVGAGI. This CDR3 has 15 amino acids. The ends lost 6 bases at V and 2 bases at J; junction bases unmatched: 4. The CDR3 bases are TGTGCCAGCAGGGAGACAGGGGGCCCTGGAAACACCATATATTTT. This codes for CASRETGGPGNTIYF.

This chain joins TRBV28 and TRBJ2-7; D not certain. Per the germline V gene, CDR1 is MDHEN and CDR2 is SYDVKM. V lost 8 bases and J lost 4, with 15 bases in between. This CDR3 has 13 residues. The DNA for the CDR3 is TGTGCCAGCTTGAACAGTAGGAATTACGAGCAGTACTTC. It codes for CASLNSRNYEQYF.

The V call is TRBV3-1 (or the pseudogene TRBV3-2), the J call TRBJ1-1, with D perhaps matching TRBD1 (5 bases). The ends were cut back, 0 bases at V and 9 bases at J, with 11 bases in the middle. CDR1 is LGHDT, CDR2 YNNKEL, per germline (reference sequence). This CDR3 is built from 13 residues. Here the CDR3 DNA reads TGTGCCAGCAGCCAAGATAGGGGTTCTAAAGCTTTCTTT. This codes for CASSQDRGSKAFF.

The rearrangement uses TRBV30 and TRBJ1-3; 10 nucleotides align to TRBD1. The junction had 4 bases not matched to a gene; V was cut back by 2 bases and J by 3 bases. Germline CDR1 and CDR2: GTSNPN and SVGIG (reference sequence). The CDR3 sequence is 15 residues long. CDR3 sequence (DNA): TGTGCCTGGAGTACCGGGACAGGGGTTGGAAACACCATATATTTT. Protein product: CAWSTGTGVGNTIYF. The whole variable domain, filled in from reference TRBV30 and TRBJ1-3, reads SQTIHQWPATLVQPVGSPLSLECTVEGTSNPNLYWYRQAAGRGLQLLFYSVGIGQISSEVPQNLSASRPQDRQFILSSKKLLLSDSGFYLCAWSTGTGVGNTIYFGEGSWLTVV.

In DNA, the CDR3 is TGTGCCAGCAGCCAAGAGACAGGGAGTGGTGAAAAACTGTTTTTT. This gives the protein CASSQETGSGEKLFF. V usage is TRBV4-2 and J usage is TRBJ1-4; 7 bases are a match to TRBD1. Germline V CDR1 and CDR2: LGHNA, YNFKEQ. The CDR3 has 15 residues. J lost 7 bases, V lost 0 bases, and 5 bases had no gene match.

This clone appeared a single time. This chain uses TRBV18 with TRBJ1-4; D might be TRBD1 (6 bases). The CDR3 is 15 residues long. Looked up from germline, CDR1 is KGHSH and CDR2 is LQKENI. V shed 4 bases and J shed 6 bases, with 15 bases lying between them. CDR3 bases: TGTGCCAGCTCACTTGCGGACAGACCCTATGAAAAACTGTTTTTT. It is translated as CASSLADRPYEKLFF. Together with reference TRBV18 and TRBJ1-4, the CDR3 gives the full variable domain: NAGVMQNPRHLVRRRGQEARLRCSPMKGHSHVYWYRQLPEEGLKFMVYLQKENIIDESGMPKERFSAEFPKEGPSILRIQQVVRGDSAAYFCASSLADRPYEKLFFGSGTQLSVL.

The chain has TRBV7-2 and TRBJ1-3; weak D call: TRBD1 (6 bases). From germline, CDR1 is SGHTA and CDR2 FQGNSA. The V end lost 2 bases, the J end lost 4 bases, and 15 bases lay between the germline ends. This CDR3 contains 16 residues. The CDR3 DNA is TGTGCCAGCAGCTTATTAGGCCCCGGGACAGGAAACACCATATATTTT. Translated: CASSLLGPGTGNTIYF.

The chain has TRBV19 and TRBJ2-1; TRBD1 matches at 7 bases. Trimming removed 3 bases from V and 8 bases from J; junction bases left unmatched: 7. The CDR3 extends over 14 amino acids. CDR1 is LNHDA and CDR2 is SQIVND in the germline V gene (reference sequence). CDR3 protein: CASSIPGGSDEQFF. The CDR3 DNA follows: TGTGCCAGTAGTATTCCAGGGGGAAGCGATGAGCAGTTCTTC. Full variable domain (rest looked up from reference TRBV19 and TRBJ2-1): DGGITQSPKYLFRKEGQNVTLSCEQNLNHDAMYWYRQDPGQGLRLIYYSQIVNDFQKGDIAEGYSVSREKKESFPLTVTSAQKNPTAFYLCASSIPGGSDEQFFGPGTRLTVL.

The J gene is TRBJ1-1, the V gene TRBV11-1; D is possibly TRBD1 (5 bases). The CDR3 spans 13 residues. The germline V gene has CDR1 SGHAT and CDR2 FQDESV (reference sequence). Trimming cost V 4 bases and J 3 bases, with 9 bases left between them. The CDR3 DNA reads TGTGCCAGCAGCTGGGGCCGGGACACTGAAGCTTTCTTT. Its translation is CASSWGRDTEAFF.

V is TRBV19 and J is TRBJ1-4, with D uncertain. V lost 5 bases and J lost 0, with 10 bases in between. This CDR3 has 15 residues. The germline V gene has CDR1 LNHDA and CDR2 SQIVND (reference sequence). The CDR3 is CASSAQPATNEKLFF. CDR3 DNA sequence: TGTGCCAGTAGTGCTCAACCAGCAACTAATGAAAAACTGTTTTTT.

The chain joins TRBV2 to TRBJ1-1; D is undetermined. Germline V lookup: CDR1 SNHLY, CDR2 FYNNEI. The CDR3 is made up of 14 amino acids. V was shortened by 4 bases and J by 3 bases, with 12 bases between the two germline ends. The CDR3 sequence: CASSGIQTDTEAFF. CDR3 coding DNA: TGTGCCAGCAGTGGGATACAGACGGACACTGAAGCTTTCTTT.

The chain recombines TRBV3-1 (or the pseudogene TRBV3-2) with TRBJ1-6; the D gene is possibly TRBD1 (6 bases). The V gene lost 4 bases and the J gene lost 0 bases, with 13 bases spanning the gap. The CDR3 has 17 amino acids. Germline lookup yields CDR1 LGHDT and CDR2 YNNKEL (reference sequence). DNA for the CDR3: TGTGCCAGCAGCCGCTCGGAGGACAGCTCCTATAATTCACCCCTCCACTTT. Its translation is CASSRSEDSSYNSPLHF.

The CDR3 bases are TGTGCCAGCAGTGAGAACAGGGGACTCCCAGAAGCTTTCTTT. It encodes CASSENRGLPEAFF. The rearrangement links TRBV2 to TRBJ1-1; 7 bases line up with TRBD1. The CDR3 has 14 amino acids. Germline trimming cut 3 bases from V and 8 bases from J; bases unmatched to any gene: 9. The germline V gene encodes CDR1 SNHLY and CDR2 FYNNEI.

The sample holds one count of this clone. V is TRBV9 and J is TRBJ1-1; D is unresolved. In germline, CDR1 is SGDLS, CDR2 YYNGEE. V was trimmed by 4 bases and J by 4 bases, leaving 11 bases between them. This CDR3 has 13 amino acids. CDR3 sequence (DNA): TGTGCCAGCAGCCGATACGAGAGCACTGAAGCTTTCTTT. This encodes CASSRYESTEAFF.

The chain combines TRBV3-1 (or the pseudogene TRBV3-2) with TRBJ2-7, with 7 nucleotides matching TRBD1. This CDR3 has 14 amino acids. V shed 3 bases and J 0 bases; nucleotides not matched to a gene: 2. Germline-derived CDR1 and CDR2 are LGHDT and YNNKEL (reference sequence). CDR3 nucleotide sequence: TGTGCCAGCAGCCATGGGACAGCCTCCTACGAGCAGTACTTC. Translated: CASSHGTASYEQYF.

This rearrangement joins TRBV5-1 to TRBJ1-1; D is possibly TRBD1 (6 bases). Germline lookup yields CDR1 SGHRS and CDR2 YFSETQ. The CDR3 loop spans 16 amino acids. V dropped 4 bases and J dropped 0 bases, with 16 bases sitting between them. The CDR3 nucleotides are TGCGCCAGCAGCCCCAGGGGTTTAGAGGTGAACACTGAAGCTTTCTTT. It specifies CASSPRGLEVNTEAFF. Using reference TRBV5-1 and TRBJ1-1 for the parts outside the CDR3, the full variable domain is KAGVTQTPRYLIKTRGQQVTLSCSPISGHRSVSWYQQTPGQGLQFLFEYFSETQRNKGNFPGRFSGRQFSNSRSEMNVSTLELGDSALYLCASSPRGLEVNTEAFFGQGTRLTVV.

The chain combines TRBV5-4 with TRBJ1-5; 11 bases align to TRBD1. V was pared by 4 bases and J by 4 bases, with 1 base of the junction left unmatched. The germline gives CDR1 SGHNT, CDR2 YYREEE (reference sequence). This CDR3 spans 14 amino acids. DNA for the CDR3: TGTGCCAGCAGCCGGGACAGGGGGAATCAGCCCCAGCATTTT. Translated, it gives CASSRDRGNQPQHF.

The chain recombines TRBV27 with TRBJ2-7; D call uncertain. Germline-derived CDR1 and CDR2 are MNHEY and SMNVEV (reference sequence). The V end lost 3 bases, the J end lost 1 base, and 7 bases lay between the germline ends. This CDR3 comprises 13 residues. The CDR3 sequence is CASSFTASYEQYF. The CDR3, as DNA: TGTGCCAGCAGTTTTACAGCTTCCTACGAGCAGTACTTC.

The rearrangement joins TRBV7-2 to TRBJ2-7; 8 bases line up with TRBD2. Germline V CDR1 and CDR2: SGHTA, FQGNSA. This CDR3 is 15 amino acids long. V shed 6 bases and J 4 bases; nucleotides not matched to a gene: 11. CDR3 in amino acids: CASSSTSGSQYEQYF. The CDR3 nucleotides are TGTGCCAGCAGTTCTACCAGCGGGAGTCAGTACGAGCAGTACTTC.

In DNA form, the CDR3 reads TGTGCCAGCACCAGCCGAGGGGGAAACACCATATATTTT. This translates into CASTSRGGNTIYF. The chain recombines TRBV6-5 with TRBJ1-3; D not certain. Germline CDR1 MNHEY, CDR2 SVGAGI. The CDR3 extends over 13 amino acids. V was clipped by 7 bases and J by 4 bases, with 11 bases between them.

The genes are TRBV18 and TRBJ2-7, with D maybe TRBD1 (5 bases). In germline, CDR1 is KGHSH, CDR2 LQKENI. The CDR3 contains 15 residues. V gave up 2 bases and J gave up 3 bases, with 14 bases separating them. CDR3 sequence reads: CASSPAAGIDYEQYF. Here the CDR3 DNA reads TGTGCCAGCTCACCAGCTGCAGGGATAGACTACGAGCAGTACTTC.

The chain joins TRBV25-1 to TRBJ1-6; TRBD1 matches 8 bases. Germline V CDR1 and CDR2: MGHDK, SYGVNS. The CDR3 is made up of 15 amino acids. The J segment lost 10 bases and the V segment lost 2 bases, leaving 7 bases of the junction unmatched. CDR3 protein: CASSETQGGDSPLHF. CDR3 bases: TGTGCCAGCAGTGAAACACAGGGGGGCGACTCACCCCTCCACTTT.